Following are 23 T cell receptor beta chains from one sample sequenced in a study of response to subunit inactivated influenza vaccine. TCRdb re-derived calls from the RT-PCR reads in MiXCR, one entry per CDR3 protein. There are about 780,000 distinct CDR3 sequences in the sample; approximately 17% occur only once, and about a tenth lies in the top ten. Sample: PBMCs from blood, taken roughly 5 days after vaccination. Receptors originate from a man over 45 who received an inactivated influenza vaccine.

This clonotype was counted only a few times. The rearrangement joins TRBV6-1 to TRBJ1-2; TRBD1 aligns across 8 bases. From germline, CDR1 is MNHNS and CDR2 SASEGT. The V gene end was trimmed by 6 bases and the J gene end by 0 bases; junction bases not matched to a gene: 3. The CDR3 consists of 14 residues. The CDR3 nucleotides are TGTGCCAGCAGCCTGACAGGGGCTAACTATGGCTACACCTTC. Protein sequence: CASSLTGANYGYTF.

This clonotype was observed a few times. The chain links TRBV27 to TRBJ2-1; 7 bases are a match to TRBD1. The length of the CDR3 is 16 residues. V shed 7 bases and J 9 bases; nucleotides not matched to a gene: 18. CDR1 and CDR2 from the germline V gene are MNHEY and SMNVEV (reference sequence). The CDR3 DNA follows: TGTGCCAGCATCTCCTACGGGACAGAGGGTTCCAGTGAGCAGTTCTTC. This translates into CASISYGTEGSSEQFF.

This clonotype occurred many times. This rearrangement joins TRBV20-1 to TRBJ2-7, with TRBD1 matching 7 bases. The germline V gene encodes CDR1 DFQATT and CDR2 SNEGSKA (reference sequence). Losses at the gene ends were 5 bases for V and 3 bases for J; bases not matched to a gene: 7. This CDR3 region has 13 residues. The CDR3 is CSARRDSRYEQYF. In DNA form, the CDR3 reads TGCAGTGCTCGCCGGGACAGCCGCTACGAGCAGTACTTC.

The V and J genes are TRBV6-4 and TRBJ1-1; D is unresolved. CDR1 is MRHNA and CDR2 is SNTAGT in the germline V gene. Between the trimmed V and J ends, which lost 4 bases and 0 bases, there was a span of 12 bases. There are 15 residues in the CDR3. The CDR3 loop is CASSVDRSLNTEAFF. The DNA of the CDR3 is TGTGCCAGCAGTGTGGACCGCTCATTGAACACTGAAGCTTTCTTT.

The CDR3 protein is CASSLDRAAADTQYF. The CDR3 DNA reads TGCGCCAGCAGCTTGGACAGGGCAGCTGCAGATACGCAGTATTTT. The J gene is TRBJ2-3, the V gene TRBV5-1; TRBD1 might be the D (6 bases). V lost 0 bases and J lost 4, with 12 bases in between. This CDR3 has 15 residues. Germline CDR1 SGHRS, CDR2 YFSETQ.

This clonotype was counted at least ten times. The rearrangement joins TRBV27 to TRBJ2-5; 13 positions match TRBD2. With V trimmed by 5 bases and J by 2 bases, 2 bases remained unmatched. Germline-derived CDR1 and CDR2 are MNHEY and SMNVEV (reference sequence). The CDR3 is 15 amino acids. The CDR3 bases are TGTGCCAGCAGTCGACTAGCGGGGGGACAAGAGACCCAGTACTTC. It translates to CASSRLAGGQETQYF.

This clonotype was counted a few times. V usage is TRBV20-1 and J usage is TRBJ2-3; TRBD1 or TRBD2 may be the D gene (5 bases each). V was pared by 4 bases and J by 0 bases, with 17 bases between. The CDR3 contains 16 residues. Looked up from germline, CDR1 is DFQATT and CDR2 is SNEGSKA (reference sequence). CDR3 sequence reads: CSAKRWGSSSTDTQYF. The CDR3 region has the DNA TGCAGTGCTAAGAGATGGGGGAGTTCTAGCACAGATACGCAGTATTTT.

This CDR3 reads CSAKIQGAGTLHF. CDR3 DNA: TGCAGTGCTAAAATACAGGGAGCGGGCACCCTCCACTTT. V gene TRBV20-1 combines with J gene TRBJ1-6; maybe TRBD1 (6 bases). Germline CDR1 reads DFQATT; CDR2 reads SNEGSKA (reference sequence). V lost 4 bases, J lost 14 bases, and 18 bases lay in between. The CDR3 runs to 13 residues.

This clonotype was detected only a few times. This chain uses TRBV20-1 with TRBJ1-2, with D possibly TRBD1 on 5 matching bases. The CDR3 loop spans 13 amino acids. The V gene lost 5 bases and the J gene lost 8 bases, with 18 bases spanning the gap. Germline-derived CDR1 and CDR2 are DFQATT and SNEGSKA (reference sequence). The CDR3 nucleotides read TGCAGTGCTGGGGGGGGACTTAAGGGCGGCTACACCTTC. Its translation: CSAGGGLKGGYTF.

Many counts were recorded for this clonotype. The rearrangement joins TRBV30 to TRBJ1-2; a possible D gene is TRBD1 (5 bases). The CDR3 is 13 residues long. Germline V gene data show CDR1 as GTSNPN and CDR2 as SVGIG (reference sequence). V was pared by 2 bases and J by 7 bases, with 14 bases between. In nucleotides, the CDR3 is TGTGCCTGGAGTACAGGTCCAGTGCGTGGCTACACCTTC. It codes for CAWSTGPVRGYTF.

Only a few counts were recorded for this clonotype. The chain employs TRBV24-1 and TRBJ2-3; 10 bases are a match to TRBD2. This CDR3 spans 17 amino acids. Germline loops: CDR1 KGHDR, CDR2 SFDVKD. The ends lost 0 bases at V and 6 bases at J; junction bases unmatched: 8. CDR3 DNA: TGTGCCACCAGTGATTTGGCCCTAGCGGGAGATACCGATACGCAGTATTTT. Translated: CATSDLALAGDTDTQYF.

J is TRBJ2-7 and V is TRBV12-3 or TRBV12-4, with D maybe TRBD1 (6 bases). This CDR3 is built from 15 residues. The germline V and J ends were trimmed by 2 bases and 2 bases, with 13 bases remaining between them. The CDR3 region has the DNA TGTGCCAGCAGTTTATCAGGGGCGATTCCCTACGAGCAGTACTTC. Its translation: CASSLSGAIPYEQYF.

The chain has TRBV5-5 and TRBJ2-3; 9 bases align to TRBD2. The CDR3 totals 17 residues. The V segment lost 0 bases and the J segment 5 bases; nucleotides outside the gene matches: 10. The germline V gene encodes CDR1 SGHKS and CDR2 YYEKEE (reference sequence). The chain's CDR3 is CASSLGGSGSSKDTQYF. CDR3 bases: TGTGCCAGCAGCTTGGGAGGTAGCGGGAGTTCCAAAGATACGCAGTATTTT.

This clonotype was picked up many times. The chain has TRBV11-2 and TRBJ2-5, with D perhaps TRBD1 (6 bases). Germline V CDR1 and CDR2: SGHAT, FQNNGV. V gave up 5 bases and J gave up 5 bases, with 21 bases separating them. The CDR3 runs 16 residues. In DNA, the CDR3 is TGTGCCAGCAGCAGTCGTCAACAGGGAAGAAGTGAGACCCAGTACTTC. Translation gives CASSSRQQGRSETQYF.

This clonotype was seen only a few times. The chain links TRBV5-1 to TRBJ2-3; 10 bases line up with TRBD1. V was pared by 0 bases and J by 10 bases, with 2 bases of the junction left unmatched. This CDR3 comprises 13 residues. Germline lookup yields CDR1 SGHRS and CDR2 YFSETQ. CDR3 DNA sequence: TGCGCCAGCAGCTTGGAGGGGACAGGGGCGCAGTATTTT. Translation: CASSLEGTGAQYF.

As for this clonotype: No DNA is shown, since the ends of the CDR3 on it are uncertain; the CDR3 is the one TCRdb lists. Here the CDR3 reads CASSVGPGTSGSRFF. The chain employs TRBV9 and TRBJ2-1; TRBD2, the table's D call, lacks a check against the DNA. The germline V gene has CDR1 SGDLS and CDR2 YYNGEE. The CDR3 region is 15 residues in length, termini included.

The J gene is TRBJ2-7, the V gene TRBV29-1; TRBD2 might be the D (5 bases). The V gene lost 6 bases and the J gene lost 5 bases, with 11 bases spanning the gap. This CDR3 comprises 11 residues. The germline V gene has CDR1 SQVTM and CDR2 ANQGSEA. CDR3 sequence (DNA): TGCAGCGTCGGGATTGCAGACGAGCAGTACTTC. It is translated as CSVGIADEQYF.

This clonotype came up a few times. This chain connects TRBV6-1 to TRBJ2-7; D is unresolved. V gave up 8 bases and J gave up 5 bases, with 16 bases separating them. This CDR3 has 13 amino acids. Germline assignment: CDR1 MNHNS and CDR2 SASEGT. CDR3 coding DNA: TGTGCCAGCGCCGCCCCAGGTTTCCACGAGCAGTACTTC. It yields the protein CASAAPGFHEQYF.

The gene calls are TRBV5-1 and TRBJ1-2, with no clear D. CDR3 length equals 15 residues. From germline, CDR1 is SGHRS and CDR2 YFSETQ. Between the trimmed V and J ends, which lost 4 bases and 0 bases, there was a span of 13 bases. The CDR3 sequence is CASSRSDGTNYGYTF. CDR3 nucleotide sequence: TGCGCCAGCAGCCGCTCGGACGGAACTAACTATGGCTACACCTTC.

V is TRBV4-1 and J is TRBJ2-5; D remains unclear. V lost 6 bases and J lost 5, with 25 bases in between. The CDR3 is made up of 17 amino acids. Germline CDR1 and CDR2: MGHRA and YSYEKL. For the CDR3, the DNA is TGCGCCAGCAGTCCAACCCCGGGCGGAATGCAGCTCGAGACCCAGTACTTC. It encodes CASSPTPGGMQLETQYF.

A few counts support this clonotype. In DNA form, the CDR3 reads TGTGCCAGCAGTTTGAATCGTCTAGGGGGCGACGAGCAGTACTTC. Encoded protein: CASSLNRLGGDEQYF. The rearrangement joins TRBV28 to TRBJ2-7, with 7 bases that match TRBD1. In germline, CDR1 is MDHEN, CDR2 SYDVKM. J gave up 5 bases and V 3 bases, and 10 bases lay outside the gene matches. The CDR3 covers 15 residues.

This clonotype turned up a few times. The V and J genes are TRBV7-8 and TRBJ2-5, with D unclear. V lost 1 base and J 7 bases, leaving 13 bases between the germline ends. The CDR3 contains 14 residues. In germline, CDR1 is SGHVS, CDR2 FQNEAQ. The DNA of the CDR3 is TGTGCCAGCAGCTTAGTGCGGCAGTTAGGGACCCAGTACTTC. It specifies CASSLVRQLGTQYF.

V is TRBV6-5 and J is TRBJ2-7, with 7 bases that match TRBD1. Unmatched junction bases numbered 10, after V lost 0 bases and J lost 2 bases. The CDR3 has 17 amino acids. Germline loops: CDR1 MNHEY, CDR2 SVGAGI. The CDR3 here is CASSYSMWDSGPYEQYF. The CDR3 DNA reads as TGTGCCAGCAGTTACTCAATGTGGGACAGTGGTCCCTACGAGCAGTACTTC.